Each of the 10 T cell receptor beta chains below was sequenced from the same sample in a study of human thymus T cells. The study used thymus tissue resected during corrective heart surgery. The data were produced by immunoSEQ multiplex PCR, yet TCRdb's version contains in-frame clones alone and is incomplete. The table lists tens of thousands of clones, 85% to 95% of them singletons, with 0.03% to 0.035% in the top ten. Sequenced input: thymus tissue. The receptor source for this set is a girl under three years old with a congenital heart defect but otherwise immunologically healthy.

The chain has TRBV5-4 and TRBJ2-3, with TRBD2 as a possible D gene (6 bases). The CDR3 consists of 14 residues. CDR1 and CDR2 (germline): SGHNT, YYREEE (reference sequence). V lost 4 bases and J lost 2, with 11 bases in between. CDR3 nucleotide sequence: TGTGCCAGCAGCCCCGGGACTTCCACAGATACGCAGTATTTT. The encoded protein is CASSPGTSTDTQYF.

V is TRBV7-9 and J is TRBJ2-5; D may correspond to TRBD1 or TRBD2 (5 bases each). CDR3 length: 14 amino acids. Trimming took off 5 bases at V and 5 bases at J, with 15 bases between the two ends. Germline lookup yields CDR1 SEHNR and CDR2 FQNEAQ (reference sequence). This chain's CDR3 is CASSLARERETQYF. DNA for the CDR3: TGTGCCAGCAGCCTCGCCAGGGAGAGGGAGACCCAGTACTTC.

V and J are TRBV19 and TRBJ2-2, with D perhaps TRBD1 (6 bases). The CDR3 runs 16 residues. Trimming cost V 2 bases and J 3 bases, with 13 bases left between them. The germline V gene has CDR1 LNHDA and CDR2 SQIVND (reference sequence). This chain's CDR3 is CASSIPRDTYTGELFF. CDR3 bases: TGTGCCAGTAGTATACCCAGGGACACTTACACCGGGGAGCTGTTTTTT.

This chain joins TRBV5-6 and TRBJ2-7, with D maybe TRBD2 (5 bases). Germline V gene sequence: CDR1 SGHDT, CDR2 YYEEEE. Deletions cut 2 bases from V and 4 bases from J, with 10 bases between. CDR3 length: 13 residues. The DNA of the CDR3 is TGTGCCAGCAGCTTCCAGCGGCGGTACGAGCAGTACTTC. Its translation is CASSFQRRYEQYF.

This chain connects TRBV5-8 to TRBJ1-2; a possible D gene is TRBD1 (5 bases). V was clipped by 3 bases and J by 3 bases, with 12 bases between them. Germline CDR1 is SGHTS and CDR2 is YDEGEE. The CDR3 is 14 residues long. Here the CDR3 reads CASSSQTDHYGYTF. DNA for the CDR3: TGTGCCAGCAGCTCTCAGACAGACCACTATGGCTACACCTTC.

The rearrangement joins TRBV7-6 to TRBJ2-2, with a tentative D call TRBD1 (8 bases). Germline V gives CDR1 SGHVS, CDR2 FNYEAQ. V was shortened by 2 bases and J by 5 bases, with 15 bases between the two germline ends. CDR3 length: 16 residues. In DNA, the CDR3 is TGTGCCAGCAGCTTAACCCACAGGGGGGGGACCGGGGAGCTGTTTTTT. Translating it yields CASSLTHRGGTGELFF.

This chain links TRBV11-2 with TRBJ2-3, with TRBD2 matching 9 bases. Germline assignment: CDR1 SGHAT and CDR2 FQNNGV. This CDR3 contains 17 residues. The V segment lost 0 bases and the J segment 6 bases; nucleotides outside the gene matches: 10. CDR3 residues: CASSLDLRREGRDTQYF. For the CDR3, the DNA is TGTGCCAGCAGCTTAGATCTAAGGCGGGAGGGCCGGGATACGCAGTATTTT.

The chain couples TRBV28 to TRBJ2-7, with a weak D call TRBD2 (6 bases). CDR1 and CDR2 from the germline V gene are MDHEN and SYDVKM. The CDR3 consists of 17 residues. V shed 6 bases and J shed 2 bases, with 23 bases lying between them. This CDR3 reads CASSKGAGSWVTYEQYF. In DNA, the CDR3 is TGTGCCAGCAGCAAAGGGGCGGGAAGCTGGGTAACCTACGAGCAGTACTTC. Filled out from reference TRBV28 and TRBJ2-7, the complete variable domain reads DVKVTQSSRYLVKRTGEKVFLECVQDMDHENMFWYRQDPGLGLRLIYFSYDVKMKEKGDIPEGYSVSREKKERFSLILESASTNQTSMYLCASSKGAGSWVTYEQYFGPGTRLTVT.

A single count supports this clone. The CDR3 DNA sequence: TGTGCCAGCAGCTTAGCCGACAATGAGCAGTTCTTC. It codes for CASSLADNEQFF. The chain combines TRBV7-2 with TRBJ2-1; D remains unclear. Trimming shortened V by 0 bases and J by 5 bases, and 2 bases separated the two germline ends. Germline loops: CDR1 SGHTA, CDR2 FQGNSA. This CDR3 is built from 12 residues.

The gene calls are TRBV19 and TRBJ2-5; no firm D call. This CDR3 region has 16 residues. Germline CDR1 is LNHDA and CDR2 is SQIVND (reference sequence). Trimming removed 3 bases at V and 0 bases at J, with 14 bases between. CDR3 in amino acids: CASSIGDFTYQETQYF. Written as DNA, the CDR3 is TGTGCCAGTAGTATCGGTGATTTTACCTACCAAGAGACCCAGTACTTC.